Presented here are 26 T cell receptor beta chains from one specimen sequenced in a study of blood T cell repertoires in COVID-19. Measured with immunoSEQ multiplex PCR; TCRdb has only the in-frame clones, and not every one. The data hold about 200,000 clones, with around 83% observed a single time. Sequenced input: peripheral blood. Receptor source: a woman of 80 years or more with acute or convalescent COVID-19.

This chain links TRBV3-1 (or the pseudogene TRBV3-2) with TRBJ2-4; D is uncertain. This CDR3 comprises 14 residues. The germline gives CDR1 LGHDT, CDR2 YNNKEL (reference sequence). V was cut by 1 base and J by 9 bases, with 13 bases left in between. Here the CDR3 reads CASSQVASVGIQYF. CDR3 bases: TGTGCCAGCAGCCAAGTCGCAAGCGTGGGCATTCAGTACTTC.

The chain carries TRBV19 and TRBJ2-3; 12 positions match TRBD2. Trimming took 8 bases from V and 4 from J; bases not matched to a gene: 1. The germline gives CDR1 LNHDA, CDR2 SQIVND (reference sequence). The CDR3 has 13 residues. The CDR3, as DNA: TGTGCCAGTGCTAGCGGGAGGGCAGATACGCAGTATTTT. Translating gives CASASGRADTQYF.

V is TRBV18 and J is TRBJ2-1; 13 bases match TRBD2. V was pared by 4 bases and J by 1 base, with 19 bases of the junction left unmatched. CDR1 is KGHSH and CDR2 is LQKENI in the germline V gene. CDR3 length: 22 residues. The CDR3 region has the DNA TGTGCCAGCTCACGACTTTTCACCGGGACTAGCGGGACCCCGGGTTCCTACAATGAGCAGTTCTTC. Its translation is CASSRLFTGTSGTPGSYNEQFF.

J is TRBJ2-4 and V is TRBV7-3; 8 nucleotides align to TRBD2. Germline lookup yields CDR1 SGHTA and CDR2 FQGTGA. Trimming cost V 1 base and J 15 bases; bases outside gene matches: 11. The CDR3 is made up of 14 amino acids. CDR3 bases: TGTGCCAGCAGCTTAATGTCCAGCGGGAGCCCTCCGTACTTC. This sequence encodes CASSLMSSGSPPYF.

This chain joins TRBV5-1 and TRBJ2-3; TRBD2 matches 8 bases. V shed 0 bases and J 6 bases; nucleotides not matched to a gene: 0. Germline V CDR1 and CDR2: SGHRS, YFSETQ. The length of the CDR3 is 13 residues. The CDR3 protein is CASSLGLADTQYF. The DNA of the CDR3 is TGCGCCAGCAGCTTGGGACTAGCGGATACGCAGTATTTT.

The V call is TRBV3-1 (or the pseudogene TRBV3-2), the J call TRBJ2-2; a weak D match, TRBD2 (6 bases). Germline loops: CDR1 LGHDT, CDR2 YNNKEL (reference sequence). The CDR3 runs 13 residues. The V gene lost 4 bases and the J gene lost 6 bases, with 9 bases spanning the gap. The CDR3 coding sequence is TGTGCCAGCAGCCTGCGGGGTGCCGGGGAGCTGTTTTTT. It codes for CASSLRGAGELFF.

This sequence joins TRBV19 and TRBJ2-7; 7 bases agree with TRBD2. The ends lost 4 bases at V and 2 bases at J; junction bases unmatched: 5. Germline loops: CDR1 LNHDA, CDR2 SQIVND (reference sequence). This CDR3 contains 14 residues. CDR3 sequence reads: CASSTQAGPYEQYF. The CDR3 coding sequence is TGTGCCAGTAGTACCCAAGCGGGACCCTACGAGCAGTACTTC. Combining the CDR3 with reference TRBV19 and TRBJ2-7 gives the whole variable domain DGGITQSPKYLFRKEGQNVTLSCEQNLNHDAMYWYRQDPGQGLRLIYYSQIVNDFQKGDIAEGYSVSREKKESFPLTVTSAQKNPTAFYLCASSTQAGPYEQYFGPGTRLTVT.

V is TRBV18 and J is TRBJ1-4; tentative D call: TRBD1 (5 bases). Trimming took off 3 bases at V and 9 bases at J, with 20 bases between the two ends. CDR1 and CDR2 from the germline V gene are KGHSH and LQKENI. The CDR3 contains 16 residues. CDR3: CASSPTGGGMVQKLFF. The CDR3 DNA follows: TGTGCCAGCTCACCTACAGGCGGGGGGATGGTTCAAAAACTGTTTTTT.

This rearrangement joins TRBV6-6 to TRBJ1-5, with D uncertain. Between the trimmed V and J ends, which lost 7 bases and 4 bases, there was a span of 17 bases. This CDR3 comprises 15 residues. Germline CDR1 MNHNY, CDR2 SVGAGI (reference sequence). As DNA, the CDR3 is TGTGCCAGCATCCCTAAGAAGGGAGGTAATCAGCCCCAGCATTTT. Protein sequence: CASIPKKGGNQPQHF.

This chain connects TRBV7-2 to TRBJ2-1; D is possibly TRBD2 (6 bases). Germline V gives CDR1 SGHTA, CDR2 FQGNSA. CDR3 size: 12 residues. Deletions cut 2 bases from V and 14 bases from J, with 13 bases between. The CDR3 nucleotides are TGTGCCAGCAGCTTACAACGGGAGTGGAAGTTCTTC. This sequence encodes CASSLQREWKFF. Full variable domain (missing parts from reference TRBV7-2 and TRBJ2-1): GAGVSQSPSNKVTEKGKDVELRCDPISGHTALYWYRQSLGQGLEFLIYFQGNSAPDKSGLPSDRFSAERTGGSVSTLTIQRTQQEDSAVYLCASSLQREWKFFGPGTRLTVL.

The chain employs TRBV3-1 (or the pseudogene TRBV3-2) and TRBJ1-5, with TRBD1 matching 7 bases. The germline gives CDR1 LGHDT, CDR2 YNNKEL (reference sequence). The V and J ends lost 2 bases and 5 bases, in that order; junction bases with no gene match: 3. The CDR3 loop spans 14 amino acids. The DNA of the CDR3 is TGTGCCAGCAGCCAAAATACAGGGGATCAGCCCCAGCATTTT. Translated, it gives CASSQNTGDQPQHF.

This clone showed up just once. This rearrangement joins TRBV9 to TRBJ1-2; unclear D gene. V gave up 0 bases and J gave up 2 bases, with 5 bases separating them. CDR1 is SGDLS, CDR2 YYNGEE, per germline. This CDR3 region has 13 residues. The CDR3 here is CASSVGANYGYTF. The CDR3 DNA follows: TGTGCCAGCAGCGTAGGGGCAAACTATGGCTACACCTTC.

This clone was seen more than once but under ten times. The gene calls are TRBV3-1 (or the pseudogene TRBV3-2) and TRBJ1-1, with 8 bases matching TRBD1. CDR3 length: 15 residues. V gave up 1 base and J gave up 3 bases; unmatched junction bases: 4. Germline V gives CDR1 LGHDT, CDR2 YNNKEL (reference sequence). The CDR3 spells CASSQAGQGDTEAFF. For the CDR3, the DNA is TGTGCCAGCAGCCAAGCCGGACAGGGCGACACTGAAGCTTTCTTT.

J is TRBJ1-1 and V is TRBV30; 9 bases align to TRBD1. V dropped 5 bases and J dropped 1; count of bases not matched to a gene: 2. Germline V gene sequence: CDR1 GTSNPN, CDR2 SVGIG (reference sequence). This CDR3 has 13 residues. The CDR3 reads CAWGTGKNTEAFF. The CDR3 DNA sequence: TGTGCCTGGGGGACAGGGAAGAACACTGAAGCTTTCTTT.

The rearrangement links TRBV5-8 to TRBJ1-6; 12 bases agree with TRBD1. This CDR3 is 18 amino acids long. J lost 9 bases, V lost 5 bases, and 15 bases had no gene match. CDR1 SGHTS and CDR2 YDEGEE come from the germline V gene. The CDR3 reads CASSYLRGTGGGGSPLHF. DNA of the CDR3: TGTGCCAGCAGTTACCTCCGAGGGACAGGGGGCGGAGGTTCACCCCTCCACTTT.

The genes are TRBV21-1 and TRBJ2-4; the DNA was not used to check the table's D call, TRBD1. TRBV21-1 is a known pseudogene. This CDR3 comprises 16 residues. CDR3 sequence reads: CASSTKEDRDKNIQYF. The CDR3 nucleotides are TGTGCCAGCAGCACTAAAGAAGACAGGGACAAAAACATTCAGTACTTC.

This chain connects TRBV24-1 to TRBJ2-3; TRBD2 matches 11 bases. The V segment lost 4 bases and the J segment 3 bases; nucleotides outside the gene matches: 5. Germline V gives CDR1 KGHDR, CDR2 SFDVKD. This CDR3 contains 16 residues. CDR3 sequence: CATSEGSGRATDTQYF. The CDR3 DNA sequence: TGTGCCACCAGTGAGGGTAGCGGGAGGGCTACAGATACGCAGTATTTT.

The rearrangement links TRBV21-1 to TRBJ1-4. TRBV21-1 is designated a pseudogene. The CDR3 sequence is 12 residues long. DNA for the CDR3: TGTGCCAGCAGCAGCGGGGGCGGTGAACTGTTTTTT. Translating gives CASSSGGGELFF.

This chain joins TRBV7-2 and TRBJ2-5; D is perhaps TRBD2 (6 bases). V shed 2 bases and J shed 0 bases, with 10 bases lying between them. CDR3 length equals 15 residues. CDR1 and CDR2 from the germline V gene are SGHTA and FQGNSA. Here the CDR3 reads CASSLKRVYQETQYF. CDR3 DNA sequence: TGTGCCAGCAGCTTAAAGCGGGTGTACCAAGAGACCCAGTACTTC.

The CDR3 DNA reads as TGTGCCAGCATCCCAACAGGGGGCGGTTCACCCCTCCACTTT. The encoded protein is CASIPTGGGSPLHF. The chain has TRBV6-6 and TRBJ1-6; 9 bases fit TRBD1. V lost 7 bases, J lost 9 bases, and 7 bases stayed unmatched. In germline, CDR1 is MNHNY, CDR2 SVGAGI (reference sequence). CDR3 length: 14 residues.

The chain links TRBV5-1 to TRBJ1-2, with 7 bases aligning to TRBD1. CDR1 is SGHRS and CDR2 is YFSETQ in the germline V gene. This CDR3 contains 15 residues. J lost 7 bases, V lost 4 bases, and 13 bases had no gene match. CDR3 nucleotide sequence: TGCGCCAGCAGCCAACAAACAGGGGATTATTCTGGCTACACCTTC. It is translated as CASSQQTGDYSGYTF. The full variable domain, in which reference TRBV5-1 and TRBJ1-2 provide the parts outside the CDR3, is KAGVTQTPRYLIKTRGQQVTLSCSPISGHRSVSWYQQTPGQGLQFLFEYFSETQRNKGNFPGRFSGRQFSNSRSEMNVSTLELGDSALYLCASSQQTGDYSGYTFGSGTRLTVV.

The CDR3 region has the DNA TGTGCCAGCAGTAAGCGGGGGGTAGACAATGAGCAGTTCTTC. It specifies CASSKRGVDNEQFF. The rearrangement uses TRBV6-6 and TRBJ2-1; TRBD2 matches 9 bases. V shed 5 bases, J shed 5 bases, and the junction held 4 bases outside the gene matches. The germline V gene has CDR1 MNHNY and CDR2 SVGAGI (reference sequence). CDR3 length equals 14 residues.

About this clone itself: This specimen includes other DNA sequences encoding the same CDR3. V usage is TRBV18 and J usage is TRBJ1-5; D is unresolved. Trimming stripped 0 bases from V and 4 bases from J, with 4 bases between. Germline CDR1 and CDR2: KGHSH and LQKENI. This CDR3 is 13 amino acids long. The CDR3 DNA follows: TGTGCCAGCTCACCACCCGGGAATCAGCCCCAGCATTTT. Its translation: CASSPPGNQPQHF. Based on the CDR3 plus reference TRBV18 and TRBJ1-5, the full variable domain is NAGVMQNPRHLVRRRGQEARLRCSPMKGHSHVYWYRQLPEEGLKFMVYLQKENIIDESGMPKERFSAEFPKEGPSILRIQQVVRGDSAAYFCASSPPGNQPQHFGDGTRLSIL.

V gene TRBV19 combines with J gene TRBJ2-1; a weak D match, TRBD2 (6 bases). Trimming left V 11 bases short and J 1 base short, with 18 bases between. This CDR3 spans 15 amino acids. Per germline, CDR1 LNHDA and CDR2 SQIVND (reference sequence). The CDR3: CASSEGGYSYNEQFF. CDR3 in DNA: TGTGCCTCTAGCGAGGGAGGATATTCCTACAATGAGCAGTTCTTC. The full variable domain, completed using reference TRBV19 and TRBJ2-1, is DGGITQSPKYLFRKEGQNVTLSCEQNLNHDAMYWYRQDPGQGLRLIYYSQIVNDFQKGDIAEGYSVSREKKESFPLTVTSAQKNPTAFYLCASSEGGYSYNEQFFGPGTRLTVL.

V is TRBV6-6 and J is TRBJ2-5; D is ambiguous. This CDR3 contains 11 residues. Germline V lookup: CDR1 MNHNY, CDR2 SVGAGI (reference sequence). Between the trimmed V and J ends, which lost 6 bases and 3 bases, there was a span of 5 bases. In DNA, the CDR3 is TGTGCCAGCAGCCCAAAAGAGACCCAGTACTTC. Translated, it gives CASSPKETQYF.

The chain is built from TRBV9 and TRBJ1-6; TRBD1 agrees at 10 bases. Unmatched junction bases numbered 6, after V lost 3 bases and J lost 9 bases. Germline V gene lookup returns CDR1 SGDLS and CDR2 YYNGEE. The CDR3 has 15 amino acids. CDR3 sequence reads: CASSGDRGLVSPLHF. The CDR3 coding sequence is TGTGCCAGCAGCGGAGACAGGGGGCTAGTTTCACCCCTCCACTTT.